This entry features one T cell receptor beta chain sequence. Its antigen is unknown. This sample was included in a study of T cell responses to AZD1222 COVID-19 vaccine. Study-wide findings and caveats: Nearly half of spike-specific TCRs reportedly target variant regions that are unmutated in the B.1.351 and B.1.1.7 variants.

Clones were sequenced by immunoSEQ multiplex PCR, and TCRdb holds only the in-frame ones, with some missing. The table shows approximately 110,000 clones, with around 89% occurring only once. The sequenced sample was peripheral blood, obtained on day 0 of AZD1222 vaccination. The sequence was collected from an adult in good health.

The DNA of the CDR3 is TGTGCCAGCAGCTTAGAACCTCTAGAACAGGGCTCATACGAGCAGTACTTC. It yields the protein CASSLEPLEQGSYEQYF. The chain joins TRBV11-3 to TRBJ2-7; maybe TRBD1 (6 bases). The CDR3 length is 17 residues. The germline V and J ends were trimmed by 0 bases and 4 bases, with 19 bases remaining between them. The germline V gene has CDR1 SGHNT and CDR2 YENEEA.